This T cell receptor beta chain stems from a study of blood T cell repertoires in COVID-19. Study as a whole: Samples representing acute and convalescent COVID-19 were sourced from the United States, Italy and Spain.

The assay was immunoSEQ multiplex PCR, and TCRdb's table has in-frame clones only and misses some. The sample has approximately 290,000 clones; around nine tenths are singletons. The TCR comes from a woman aged 25 to 39 with COVID-19, enrolled during active disease. The sample comprised peripheral blood.

In nucleotides, the CDR3 is TGTGCCAGCAGCTTGGACAGGGGCTATAATTCACCCCTCCACTTT. Protein sequence: CASSLDRGYNSPLHF. J is TRBJ1-6 and V is TRBV5-6; 7 positions agree with TRBD1. Germline V gene sequence: CDR1 SGHDT, CDR2 YYEEEE. The ends lost 0 bases at V and 3 bases at J; junction bases unmatched: 0. There are 15 residues in the CDR3.